This T cell receptor beta chain was sequenced in a study of identifying expanded T cells in peripheral blood. Study outcomes and limitations: Clone count variance between approximately 2-week samples rose with total template count.

On this clone: Its target is unknown.

CDR1 is SGHDT, CDR2 YYEEEE, per germline. The V end lost 3 bases, the J end lost 4 bases, and 16 bases lay between the germline ends. This CDR3 is 15 amino acids long. Collection occurred without any documented infections or immune events in donors. The data were produced by immunoSEQ multiplex PCR, yet TCRdb's version contains in-frame clones alone and is incomplete. The sample comprises approximately 120,000 clones, less than 90% of which are singletons, and roughly 7.6% rests with the top ten. Sequenced material: blood. The sequence was collected from a person aged 18 to 70 in good health. The chain is built from TRBV5-6 and TRBJ1-2; D may be TRBD1 (5 bases). In DNA, the CDR3 is TGTGCCAGCAGCTCGCCGCTCCAGGGTATCTATGGCTACACCTTC. It codes for CASSSPLQGIYGYTF.